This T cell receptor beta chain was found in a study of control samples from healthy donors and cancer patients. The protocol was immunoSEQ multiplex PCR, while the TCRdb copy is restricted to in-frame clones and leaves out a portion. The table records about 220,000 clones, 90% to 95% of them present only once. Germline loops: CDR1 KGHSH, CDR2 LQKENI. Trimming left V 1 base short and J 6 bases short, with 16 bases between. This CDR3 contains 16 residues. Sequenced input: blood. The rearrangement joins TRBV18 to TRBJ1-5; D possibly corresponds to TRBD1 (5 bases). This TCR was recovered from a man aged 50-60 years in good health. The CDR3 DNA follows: TGTGCCAGCTCACCACAAGGCCGAGGGGAGGGTCAGCCCCAGCATTTT. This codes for CASSPQGRGEGQPQHF.